These 5 T cell receptor beta chains originate from one sample sequenced in a study of a mutant IDH1 vaccine in newly diagnosed glioma. Using immunoSEQ multiplex PCR, the repertoire was profiled, and TCRdb retains in-frame clones only, with some absent. The sample yields tens of thousands of clones, 81% seen once. Antigen specificity for these receptors is unknown. The time point denotes: week 35, safety follow-up. What each vaccine dose contained was 300 ug of mutant IDH1 20-mer peptide, accompanied by topical imiquimod. Here the sequenced sample was PBMCs, taken from a glioma patient whose treatment included an IDH1 peptide vaccine. These receptors were collected from a middle-aged man with glioma.

This clone has just a few counts. V usage is TRBV30 and J usage is TRBJ1-4; weak D call: TRBD1 (5 bases). Germline values: CDR1 GTSNPN, CDR2 SVGIG (reference sequence). V lost 3 bases and J lost 8, with 13 bases in between. This CDR3 is built from 13 residues. CDR3 protein: CAWRGQGREKLFF. Written as DNA, the CDR3 is TGTGCCTGGAGGGGGCAGGGCCGGGAAAAACTGTTTTTT.

The V gene is TRBV11-2, the J gene TRBJ2-3; 14 nucleotides line up with TRBD2. The CDR3 runs to 16 residues. V lost 5 bases, J lost 4 bases, and 5 bases stayed unmatched. CDR1 is SGHAT and CDR2 is FQNNGV in the germline V gene. The CDR3 reads CASSRGLAGVPDTQYF. The CDR3 DNA reads TGTGCCAGCAGCCGGGGACTAGCGGGAGTCCCAGATACGCAGTATTTT. Full variable domain (rest looked up from reference TRBV11-2 and TRBJ2-3): EAGVAQSPRYKIIEKRQSVAFWCNPISGHATLYWYQQILGQGPKLLIQFQNNGVVDDSQLPKDRFSAERLKGVDSTLKIQPAKLEDSAVYLCASSRGLAGVPDTQYFGPGTRLTVL.

The chain employs TRBV2 and TRBJ2-7; TRBD1 agrees at 7 bases. J lost 3 bases, V lost 3 bases, and 8 bases had no gene match. Germline CDR1 is SNHLY and CDR2 is FYNNEI. The CDR3 is made up of 15 amino acids. CDR3 bases: TGTGCCAGCAGTGACCGGGGACAGCGCTTCTACGAGCAGTACTTC. Its translation is CASSDRGQRFYEQYF. Full variable domain (rest looked up from reference TRBV2 and TRBJ2-7): EPEVTQTPSHQVTQMGQEVILRCVPISNHLYFYWYRQILGQKVEFLVSFYNNEISEKSEIFDDQFSVERPDGSNFTLKIRSTKLEDSAMYFCASSDRGQRFYEQYFGPGTRLTVT.

The chain has TRBV30 and TRBJ1-6, with TRBD1 matching over 9 bases. After removal of 3 bases from V and 9 bases from J, the junction contained 9 bases not matched to a gene. The CDR3 is made up of 15 amino acids. Germline-derived CDR1 and CDR2 are GTSNPN and SVGIG (reference sequence). The DNA for the CDR3 is TGTGCCTGGAGGGCGGGACAGGGCCTCGCTTCACCCCTCCACTTT. It specifies CAWRAGQGLASPLHF.

The chain uses TRBV5-6 and TRBJ2-7, with D unresolved. The length of the CDR3 is 12 residues. Trimming took off 7 bases at V and 2 bases at J, with 10 bases between the two ends. Looked up from germline, CDR1 is SGHDT and CDR2 is YYEEEE. The CDR3 coding sequence is TGTGCCAGCCGGCAGTCGACCTACGAGCAGTACTTC. This gives the protein CASRQSTYEQYF.